This TCR beta chain is drawn from a study of cytomegalovirus exposure and HLA in healthy donors (TCRdb year 2017). Turning to the overall study: In an earlier analysis of approximately 500 of the donors, approximately 300 Gb of sequence data and 100 million or so unique TCR beta sequences from 150 million to 200 million T cells were reported. An early release covering about 600 HLA-typed donors comprised 250 to 350 gigabases of sequencing data and roughly 86 million unique TCR sequences. Of the approximately 400 genotyped donors, around 81% fell in the genetic ancestry cluster associated with self-reported Caucasian donors. The study aimed to test whether cataloging public T cell receptors could reveal signatures of past pathogen exposure. The study used immunosequencing to profile the T cell repertoires of several hundred subjects and linked those repertoires to cytomegalovirus serostatus. Besides the first cohort of approximately 670 subjects, a separate validation cohort made up of 120 different subjects was used. To predict cytomegalovirus infection status, the study combined high-throughput TCR immunosequencing, statistical association of individual TCRs with disease status, and machine learning. To study patterns of TCR occurrence, a later analysis re-analyzed previously published TCR beta repertoires from around 700 donors and added high-resolution HLA genotyping. Rather than drawing on any new phenotypic data, the later analysis identified candidate immune exposures from TCR beta sequences and the way those sequences occurred across donors. In an earlier analysis of around 540 of the donors, high-throughput TCR beta sequencing was used to judge whether each TCR beta V gene segment behaved as functional or pseudogenic. Donor age, sex, ethnicity and CMV serostatus were collected together with the repertoire data. A later genetic analysis used genome-wide SNP genotypes for about 60% of the roughly 700 donors, treating that subset as a discovery cohort. Every repertoire in the discovery cohort had been generated on one and the same sequencing platform. HLA typing covered class I and class II loci at four-digit resolution. Typing coverage differed by locus: A, B, C, DRB1 and DQB1 were typed in roughly 620-640 donors, DQA1 in roughly 500, DPA1 in around 580, and DPB1 in 450 to 490. Roughly five DR-DQ haplotypes were treated as single units for association and clustering because of strong linkage in the cohort. Across 398 genotyped donors of the cohort, an average of about 250,000 unique TCR beta nucleotide sequences per donor were sequenced, and about a sixth of those sequences were non-productive.

The research as a whole found: According to a later analysis, most CMV-associated TCR beta chains appeared to be HLA-restricted, and the HLA associations seemed to be driven largely by CMV exposure. In a later analysis, TCR association rates were found to vary across HLA loci, with the most associated TCRs seen for DRB1 alleles and the fewest for HLA-C alleles. Because HLA typing was unavailable for some donors at each locus, only the typed subset was used in association tests. Most TCR sequences were observed very rarely across donors, whereas some public TCRs were present in many individuals. In this cohort, only TCR beta chains were sequenced, and detectable features were limited by the absence of alpha or paired-chain data. In a later analysis, several top co-occurrence clusters were reported to appear linked to parvovirus B19, influenza, CMV and Epstein-Barr virus. When HLA alleles, especially DR and DQ, strongly co-occurred, attributing TCR associations to individual alleles was difficult. Some IMGT-functional V segments, including TRBV6-2 and TRBV6-3, could not be told apart with the 87-base-pair reads, so those segments were excluded. A group of highly shared sequence variants was considered likely to be a technical artifact of the sequencing pipeline. A few of the identified cytomegalovirus-associated TCR beta chains were confirmed in vitro to be specific for cytomegalovirus antigens. The only immune exposure information available for the cohort was CMV serostatus. V-gene and J-gene trimming of TCR beta chains was associated with a missense DCLRE1C variant in a later genetic analysis, and the association was replicated in an independent cohort. The classifier was reported to diagnose cytomegalovirus status with high specificity and sensitivity in both the original and validation cohorts. Compared with equally common non-associated chains, HLA-associated TCR beta chains in a later analysis were more clonally expanded and had lower generation probabilities. According to a later genetic analysis, donors in an Asian-associated ancestry cluster had fewer N-insertions in productive TCRs than the approximately 670-donor mean. In an earlier analysis of approximately 590 of the donors, most TCR beta V segments appeared in productive rearrangements about 90% or about 30% of the time, broadly matching IMGT annotations. It was suggested by the authors that the approach could potentially be generalized to other disease states and immunological phenotypes. Correlated functional status among segregating V segments might be attributable to linkage disequilibrium, but an unknown experimental factor could not be ruled out. A total of roughly 160 TCR beta chains were listed by the study as associated with cytomegalovirus. Because counts were too low, roughly 16 rarely observed V segments, including chromosome 9 orphons, were left out of the earlier analysis of a few hundred of the donors. A further reported finding was that TCR beta sequences accurately predicted the HLA-A and HLA-B alleles for most subjects in the first cohort. Sequencing depth was assumed to be roughly uniform across donors in the presence/absence analyses, though that assumption may not hold. In a later analysis, around 17,000 TCR beta sequences were associated with specific HLA alleles at a false discovery rate of 0.05.

The germline V gene sets CDR1 to MNHNS and CDR2 to SASEGT. The CDR3 runs 15 residues from the cysteine to the phenylalanine. Only the CDR3 DNA stays, 45 bases, in frame from base 1. The V end gives up 5 bases and the J end 0 bases, leaving 5 bases in the junction not matched to a gene. Receptors were amplified or captured by the immunoSEQ multiplex PCR assay. The multiplex PCR relied on a mix of 60 forward primers for TCR Vbeta segments and 13 reverse primers for TCR Jbeta segments. A multiplex PCR assay on genomic DNA amplified the CDR3 region of rearranged TCR beta genes. On the Illumina HiSeq System, the amplified TCR beta libraries were sequenced as 87-base-pair reads. The source study handled its data this way. A later analysis tallied tens of millions of unique TCR beta chains across the 666 repertoires, and approximately 12 million of those chains were shared by two or more donors. A nearest-neighbor algorithm error-corrected the raw reads and collapsed the reads into unique sequences, merging closely related sequences to remove PCR and sequencing errors. V, D and J gene segments were assigned by aligning CDR3 sequences to IMGT reference sequences. Each retained sequence needed at least a six-nucleotide match to both a V gene segment and a J gene segment. A rearrangement counted as productive if the CDR3 had no stop codons and remained in frame with V and J, and every other rearrangement counted as non-productive. Following IMGT convention, CDR3 was defined as the stretch from the second conserved V-encoded cysteine to the conserved J-encoded phenylalanine. The earlier analysis of roughly 590 of the donors excluded sequences that lacked an unambiguous match to a single V gene segment. In an earlier analysis of some 590 of the donors, a V segment was called functional when productive rearrangements were above 56.7%, and segregating when the standard deviation between donors exceeded 5%. A statistical classification framework was developed to diagnose cytomegalovirus status using the catalog of TCR beta chain sequences. In a later analysis, TCR nucleotide sequences were compared against IMGT/GENE-DB human TR gene sequences so that V and J genes could be assigned. A later analysis assigned CDR3 sequences and most-parsimonious VDJ recombination scenarios with the TCRdist pipeline. In a later analysis, each TCR beta chain was defined by its CDR3 amino acid sequence together with its V-gene family, and reads without a unique V-gene family were excluded. In a later analysis, 500 to 700 highly shared, low-generation-probability nucleotide sequences were removed to address suspected cross-contamination and a sequencing artifact. A later analysis calculated a clonal expansion index for each public chain from normalized within-repertoire ranks of inferred template counts. In a later analysis, generation probabilities were computed using a VDJ recombination model fitted to out-of-frame rearrangements, and the results were checked against IGoR. In a later analysis, TCR-TCR, TCR-HLA and TCR-CMV co-occurrence was scored with hypergeometric tests, and a repertoire-size bias correction was applied to TCR pairs. In a later analysis, false discovery rates were estimated by permuting HLA or CMV assignments 20 times. In a later analysis, co-occurring TCRs were grouped using DBSCAN, and TCRdist sequence similarity was added for clustering within HLA-allele-positive subsets. Repertoires with fewer than 30,000 or more than 120,000 public chains were left out of co-occurrence clustering, as were a few repertoires with anomalous nucleotide sharing. TCRdb provides this immuneACCESS table in a form limited to in-frame rearrangements. Some clones are lacking; in checked studies, under half of them reflect an unresolved V gene, and why the rest are absent is not known. That table is the source of V, J and clone size, and D and trimming were worked out from the DNA. This sample has 150,000 or so clones in its table, and approximately 70% of those were observed once. The top ten clonotypes cover 1.5% to 2% of the sample.

In total, 666 healthy bone marrow donors made up the cohort. At the time of sampling, every cohort member was nominally healthy, though immune exposures that went unrecorded were likely present. The donor tested CMV seronegative and was one of the 352 seronegative cohort members. A peripheral blood sample was collected from each donor, and TCR beta sequencing was performed on peripheral blood mononuclear cells. The Qiagen DNeasy Blood Extraction Kit was used to extract genomic DNA from the blood cell samples. Note on this clone: No cognate antigen has been identified for it. Base qualities are not recorded, but no much larger clone differs from it by a single base.

The chain couples TRBV6-1 to TRBJ1-1; 8 central nucleotides agree with TRBD1. This TCR came from a woman under 30 in good health and CMV-seronegative. The sample consisted of PBMCs. The DNA reads TGTGCCAGCAGTACGGGGGACAGGTTGAACACTGAAGCTTTCTTT. Its coded protein is CASSTGDRLNTEAFF.